This TCR beta chain is from a study of blood T cell repertoires in COVID-19. Looking at the study overall: Samples of COVID-19 (acute and convalescent) were obtained from the United States, Italy and Spain. T cells, B-cell-depleted T cells, or PBMCs provided the cDNA or gDNA that served as material.

In the study's own analysis: Reference gene primers were amplified, and this amplification served to estimate nucleated cell counts. Here immunoSEQ multiplex PCR was the method, and the copy in TCRdb shows in-frame clones only, minus some. V and J calls and clone size come straight from that table; D and trimming were deduced from the DNA. Here the sample spans a few hundred thousand clones, roughly 88% being singletons. This CDR3 contains 16 residues. Trimming took 5 bases from V and 2 from J, leaving 17 bases between them. This receptor was identified in a human donor in a cohort sampled during active COVID-19. What was sequenced was peripheral blood. The chain employs TRBV6-7 and TRBJ2-3; D may be TRBD2 (6 bases). TRBV6-7 is marked as an open reading frame, function uncertain. In DNA form, the CDR3 reads TGTGCCAGCAGTCCCCGGGGGAGTCTGGTCACAGATACGCAGTATTTT. Protein product: CASSPRGSLVTDTQYF.